These T cell receptor beta chains were read from a single sample in a study of blood T cell repertoires in COVID-19. Sequenced by immunoSEQ multiplex PCR; TCRdb stores in-frame clones only, minus some. Among roughly 450,000 clones listed, roughly 87% were seen once. Sample: PBMCs or T cells enriched from blood (not recorded which). The receptors derive from a man between 18 and 29 years old who had recovered from COVID-19. The CDR3 runs from the conserved cysteine through the conserved F or W. D genes are given only for firm matches. Where a row states a size, it is once, few, many or the class of an expanded clone; other rows omit it.

CDR3nt,CDR3aa,abundance,j_gene,d_gene,v_gene
TGTGCCAGCAGCTTAAGGCCCGGGGAGCTGTTTTTT,CASSLRPGELFF,few,TRBJ2-2,NA,TRBV7-3
TGTGCCAGCAGCGTAGAACATCGGGTGACAGATAACTATGGCTACACCTTC,CASSVEHRVTDNYGYTF,once,TRBJ1-2,NA,TRBV9
TGCGCCAGCAGCGAGACAAGGGGACAGGGGGCTTCACCCCTCCACTTT,CASSETRGQGASPLHF,NA,TRBJ1-6,TRBD1,TRBV5-1
TGTGCCAGCGCCGGGACTAGCGGGAACAATGAGCAGTTCTTC,CASAGTSGNNEQFF,NA,TRBJ2-1,TRBD2,TRBV3-1/TRBV3-2
TGTGCCATCTTCCCTCAATCACTTGGCGGGGGACCCTACGAGCAGTACTTC,CAIFPQSLGGGPYEQYF,NA,TRBJ2-7,TRBD2,TRBV10-3
TGTGCCAGTAGTATAAGAGGTGAGCAGTTCTTC,CASSIRGEQFF,NA,TRBJ2-1,NA,TRBV19
TGCGCCAGCAGCCAAGTGCAGGGGGCTCGTTCACCCCTCCACTTT,CASSQVQGARSPLHF,NA,TRBJ1-6,TRBD1,TRBV4-1
TGTGCCAGCAGCTTGTACCACTCGCCGGGCACCGGGGAGCTGTTTTTT,CASSLYHSPGTGELFF,NA,TRBJ2-2,NA,TRBV5-5
TGTGCCAGCAGTATTCTTTCAGGGGACAGTGAAGCTTTCTTT,CASSILSGDSEAFF,NA,TRBJ1-1,TRBD1,TRBV27
TGTGCCAGTAGTATAAGTGCCGGGACAGCGTTTCTTTACGAGCAGTACTTC,CASSISAGTAFLYEQYF,NA,TRBJ2-7,TRBD1,TRBV19
TGTGCCAGCAGCGTATCAGGGGGCCTTGGAAACACCATATATTTT,CASSVSGGLGNTIYF,NA,TRBJ1-3,TRBD1,TRBV9
TGTGCCAGCAGGGACAGGATGACAAGGGATCAGCCCCAGCATTTT,CASRDRMTRDQPQHF,few,TRBJ1-5,TRBD1,TRBV2
TGTGCCAGCAGCCAAGGGTCACCGAGAGCTCAGCCCCAGCATTTT,CASSQGSPRAQPQHF,NA,TRBJ1-5,NA,TRBV3-1/TRBV3-2
TGTGCCAGCAGCCTACAGTCTCGCTACACTGAAGCTTTCTTT,CASSLQSRYTEAFF,few,TRBJ1-1,NA,TRBV14
TGTGCTCCGGGGGACAGTCCCTACGAGCAGTACTTC,CAPGDSPYEQYF,NA,TRBJ2-7,NA,TRBV12-3/TRBV12-4
TGTGCCAGCATACCGGGAGTGCGCACAGATACGCAGTATTTT,CASIPGVRTDTQYF,NA,TRBJ2-3,NA,TRBV18
TGCGCCAGCAGCTTGTGGACTAGCCGGGAGACCCAGTACTTC,CASSLWTSRETQYF,NA,TRBJ2-5,TRBD2,TRBV5-1
TGTGCCAGCATTCCTAGCGGGAGCTCCTACAATGAGCAGTTCTTC,CASIPSGSSYNEQFF,NA,TRBJ2-1,TRBD2,TRBV28
TGTGCCTGGGATTATGGACAGGGGGCAGGTGAAGCTTTCTTT,CAWDYGQGAGEAFF,NA,TRBJ1-1,TRBD1,TRBV30
TGTGCCAGCAGCGGCGGACAGGGGCGTGATGAGCAGTTCTTC,CASSGGQGRDEQFF,NA,TRBJ2-1,TRBD1,TRBV5-4